A single sample gave rise to the 17 T cell receptor beta chains below, sequenced in a study of T cell changes during pregnancy in multiple sclerosis. Using immunoSEQ multiplex PCR, the repertoire was profiled, and TCRdb retains in-frame clones only, with some absent. The repertoire consists of about 93,000 clones, with 85% to 95% occurring once and the leading ten covering 2% to 2.5%. The sample consisted of peripheral blood, taken after pregnancy. Every receptor here comes from a female donor with multiple sclerosis, enrolled in a pregnancy study.

The rearrangement joins TRBV7-9 to TRBJ1-2, with 7 bases identical to TRBD1. The CDR3 contains 13 residues. V was pared by 6 bases and J by 3 bases, with 4 bases of the junction left unmatched. The germline CDR1 and CDR2 sequences are SEHNR and FQNEAQ (reference sequence). Here the CDR3 reads CASSVDRDYGYTF. The CDR3 region has the DNA TGTGCCAGCAGTGTAGACAGGGACTATGGCTACACCTTC.

The rearrangement joins TRBV5-1 to TRBJ2-3; perhaps TRBD1 as D (8 bases). V shed 0 bases and J shed 5 bases, with 25 bases lying between them. This CDR3 is 19 amino acids long. Germline V lookup: CDR1 SGHRS, CDR2 YFSETQ. The CDR3: CASSLAMLAGGTGGDTQYF. The CDR3 region has the DNA TGCGCCAGCAGCTTGGCCATGCTGGCAGGGGGCACGGGGGGAGATACGCAGTATTTT.

This clone has a single count. The chain recombines TRBV9 with TRBJ1-5; tentative D call: TRBD1 (5 bases). V dropped 0 bases and J dropped 0 bases, with 25 bases sitting between them. This CDR3 has 21 residues. Germline V gene sequence: CDR1 SGDLS, CDR2 YYNGEE. The CDR3 nucleotides are TGTGCCAGCAGCGTAGCCCGCCTTGACAGCAAATTCCCGTATAGCAATCAGCCCCAGCATTTT. Protein product: CASSVARLDSKFPYSNQPQHF.

The J gene is TRBJ2-7, the V gene TRBV25-1; tentatively, D is TRBD2 (6 bases). The CDR3 contains 17 residues. Germline CDR1 reads MGHDK; CDR2 reads SYGVNS. With 6 bases removed from V and 3 bases from J, the gap between germline ends came to 24 bases. In DNA, the CDR3 is TGTGCCAGCAGAAACCCCGGCGGGGTCCATTCTTACTACGAGCAGTACTTC. It yields the protein CASRNPGGVHSYYEQYF.

The chain has TRBV7-9 and TRBJ1-3; a possible D gene is TRBD1 (6 bases). Trimming pared 1 base from V and 2 bases from J, leaving 12 bases between. The CDR3 totals 16 residues. Germline CDR1 is SEHNR and CDR2 is FQNEAQ (reference sequence). In nucleotides, the CDR3 is TGTGCCAGCAGCTTAGGGGACTACAGGGCTGGAAACACCATATATTTT. Encoded protein: CASSLGDYRAGNTIYF.

The chain is built from TRBV2 and TRBJ1-5, with D possibly TRBD1 on 5 matching bases. Germline lookup yields CDR1 SNHLY and CDR2 FYNNEI. V lost 4 bases, J lost 5 bases, and 12 bases lay in between. The CDR3 spans 14 residues. CDR3 nucleotides: TGTGCCAGCAGTGTGCAGGGTGCTCATCAGCCCCAGCATTTT. Translated: CASSVQGAHQPQHF.

This clone was seen more than once but under ten times. This sequence joins TRBV4-1 and TRBJ2-5; 15 bases line up with TRBD2. CDR3 length: 17 amino acids. Trimming cost V 4 bases and J 2 bases; bases outside gene matches: 5. CDR1 is MGHRA and CDR2 is YSYEKL in the germline V gene. CDR3 protein: CASSPGLAGGVQETQYF. CDR3 sequence (DNA): TGCGCCAGCAGCCCAGGACTAGCGGGGGGGGTACAAGAGACCCAGTACTTC.

V and J are TRBV19 and TRBJ1-3; no clear D. The V gene lost 5 bases and the J gene lost 0 bases, with 14 bases spanning the gap. Germline CDR1 and CDR2: LNHDA and SQIVND (reference sequence). This CDR3 comprises 16 residues. CDR3: CASSPPAVTSGNTIYF. CDR3 sequence (DNA): TGTGCCAGTAGTCCTCCCGCGGTTACCTCTGGAAACACCATATATTTT.

In its sample, this clone was seen a few times. The V call is TRBV30, the J call TRBJ1-1, with 7 positions matching TRBD1. There are 12 residues in the CDR3. From germline, CDR1 is GTSNPN and CDR2 SVGIG (reference sequence). V trimming: 5 bases; J trimming: 5 bases; junction bases outside the gene matches: 5. The CDR3 loop is CAWGIQGTEAFF. The CDR3 DNA sequence: TGTGCCTGGGGAATACAGGGGACTGAAGCTTTCTTT.

The V and J genes are TRBV5-1 and TRBJ1-5; D not resolved. The CDR3 runs to 13 residues. Germline CDR1 SGHRS, CDR2 YFSETQ. V lost 7 bases, J lost 1 base, and 9 bases lay in between. CDR3 residues: CASSTMSNQPQHF. CDR3 in DNA: TGCGCCAGCTCTACCATGAGCAATCAGCCCCAGCATTTT.

This sequence joins TRBV10-3 and TRBJ1-2; 7 bases map to TRBD1. The CDR3 is 16 residues long. Trimming cost V 0 bases and J 4 bases; bases outside gene matches: 8. CDR1 and CDR2 (germline): ENHRY, SYGVKD. The CDR3 region is CAISESRSGGPYGYTF. The CDR3 nucleotides read TGTGCCATCAGTGAGTCTAGGTCAGGGGGGCCCTATGGCTACACCTTC.

The rearrangement links TRBV6-6 to TRBJ2-5, with 7 bases lining up with TRBD1. J lost 0 bases, V lost 7 bases, and 5 bases had no gene match. The CDR3 runs to 14 residues. Germline-derived CDR1 and CDR2 are MNHNY and SVGAGI (reference sequence). In DNA, the CDR3 is TGTGCCAGCAATCTCCAGGGGGACCAAGAGACCCAGTACTTC. Translating gives CASNLQGDQETQYF.

This chain connects TRBV10-3 to TRBJ2-1; 7 bases map to TRBD2. With 8 bases clipped from V and 5 bases from J, the junction kept 6 bases outside the gene matches. Per germline, CDR1 ENHRY and CDR2 SYGVKD. The CDR3 sequence is 13 residues long. DNA of the CDR3: TGTGCCATCGCCAGCGGGAATAACAATGAGCAGTTCTTC. It codes for CAIASGNNNEQFF.

This clone was seen only once. The chain is built from TRBV4-3 and TRBJ1-6, with D maybe TRBD1 (5 bases). From germline, CDR1 is LGHNA and CDR2 YSLEER. The CDR3 totals 18 residues. The V end was cut by 2 bases, the J end by 0 bases, with 14 bases between. This CDR3 is CASSQLNRFRSYNSPLHF. As DNA, the CDR3 is TGCGCCAGCAGCCAACTGAACAGGTTTCGCTCCTATAATTCACCCCTCCACTTT.

The chain carries TRBV2 and TRBJ2-7; 7 nucleotides line up with TRBD1. The CDR3 runs to 14 residues. The J segment lost 2 bases and the V segment lost 4 bases, leaving 5 bases of the junction unmatched. In germline, CDR1 is SNHLY, CDR2 FYNNEI. CDR3 protein: CASSVGGTAYEQYF. The CDR3 DNA reads TGTGCCAGCAGTGTTGGTGGGACAGCCTACGAGCAGTACTTC. The variable domain in full, with the rest retrieved from reference TRBV2 and TRBJ2-7, is EPEVTQTPSHQVTQMGQEVILRCVPISNHLYFYWYRQILGQKVEFLVSFYNNEISEKSEIFDDQFSVERPDGSNFTLKIRSTKLEDSAMYFCASSVGGTAYEQYFGPGTRLTVT.

The V gene is TRBV19, the J gene TRBJ1-5, with 7 bases identical to TRBD1. J lost 4 bases, V lost 5 bases, and 5 bases had no gene match. Germline CDR1 and CDR2: LNHDA and SQIVND (reference sequence). The CDR3 covers 14 residues. CDR3 loop: CASSGEQGNQPQHF. In nucleotides, the CDR3 is TGTGCCAGTAGTGGAGAACAGGGGAATCAGCCCCAGCATTTT.

In this sample, this clone turned up once. The V gene is TRBV7-9, the J gene TRBJ2-3; possible D gene TRBD1, 6 bases. This CDR3 spans 15 amino acids. Per germline, CDR1 SEHNR and CDR2 FQNEAQ (reference sequence). Trimming stripped 2 bases from V and 0 bases from J, with 9 bases between. Here the CDR3 DNA reads TGTGCCAGCAGCTTATTCGGGACAAGCACAGATACGCAGTATTTT. Translating gives CASSLFGTSTDTQYF.